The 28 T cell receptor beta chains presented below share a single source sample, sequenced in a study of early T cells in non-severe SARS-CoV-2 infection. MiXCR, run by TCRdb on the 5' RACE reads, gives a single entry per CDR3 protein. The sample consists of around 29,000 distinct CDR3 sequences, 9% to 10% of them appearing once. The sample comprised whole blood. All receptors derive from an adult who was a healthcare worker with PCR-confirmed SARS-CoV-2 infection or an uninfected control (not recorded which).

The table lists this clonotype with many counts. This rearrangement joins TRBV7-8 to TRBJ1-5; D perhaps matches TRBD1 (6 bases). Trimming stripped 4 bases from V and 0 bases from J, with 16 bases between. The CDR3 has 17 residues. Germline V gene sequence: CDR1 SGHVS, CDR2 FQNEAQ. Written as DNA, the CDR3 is TGTGCCAGCAGCTCGTTTTTCGGACAGAATAGCAATCAGCCCCAGCATTTT. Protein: CASSSFFGQNSNQPQHF. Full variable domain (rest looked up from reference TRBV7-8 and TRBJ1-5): GAGVSQSPRYKVAKRGQDVALRCDPISGHVSLFWYQQALGQGPEFLTYFQNEAQLDKSGLPSDRFFAERPEGSVSTLKIQRTQQEDSAVYLCASSSFFGQNSNQPQHFGDGTRLSIL.

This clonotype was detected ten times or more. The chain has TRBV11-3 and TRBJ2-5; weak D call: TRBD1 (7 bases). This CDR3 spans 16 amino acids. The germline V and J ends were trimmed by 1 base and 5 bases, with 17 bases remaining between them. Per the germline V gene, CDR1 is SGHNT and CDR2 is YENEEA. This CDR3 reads CASSLGGGTAGETQYF. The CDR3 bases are TGTGCCAGCAGCTTAGGAGGCGGGACAGCCGGGGAGACCCAGTACTTC.

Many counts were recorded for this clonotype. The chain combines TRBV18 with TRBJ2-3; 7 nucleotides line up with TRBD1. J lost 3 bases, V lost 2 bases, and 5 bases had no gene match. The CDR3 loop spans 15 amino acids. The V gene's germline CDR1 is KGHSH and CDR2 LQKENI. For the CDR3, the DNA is TGTGCCAGCTCACCAAGGGGGCTCGTGACAGATACGCAGTATTTT. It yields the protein CASSPRGLVTDTQYF.

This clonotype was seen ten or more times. The CDR3 here is CASRIAGSNQPQHF. The CDR3 nucleotides read TGTGCCAGCAGAATTGCCGGGTCCAATCAGCCCCAGCATTTT. The gene calls are TRBV7-2 and TRBJ1-5, with no clear D. Germline V lookup: CDR1 SGHTA, CDR2 FQGNSA. The CDR3 totals 14 residues. V was pared by 6 bases and J by 3 bases, with 12 bases between. Based on the CDR3 plus reference TRBV7-2 and TRBJ1-5, the full variable domain is GAGVSQSPSNKVTEKGKDVELRCDPISGHTALYWYRQSLGQGLEFLIYFQGNSAPDKSGLPSDRFSAERTGGSVSTLTIQRTQQEDSAVYLCASRIAGSNQPQHFGDGTRLSIL.

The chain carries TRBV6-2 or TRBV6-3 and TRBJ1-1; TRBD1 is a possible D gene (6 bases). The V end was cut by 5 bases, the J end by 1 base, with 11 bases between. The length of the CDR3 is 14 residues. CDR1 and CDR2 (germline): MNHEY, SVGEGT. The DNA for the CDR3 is TGTGCCAGCAGTCCAGGGGTTTCGAACACTGAAGCTTTCTTT. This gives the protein CASSPGVSNTEAFF.

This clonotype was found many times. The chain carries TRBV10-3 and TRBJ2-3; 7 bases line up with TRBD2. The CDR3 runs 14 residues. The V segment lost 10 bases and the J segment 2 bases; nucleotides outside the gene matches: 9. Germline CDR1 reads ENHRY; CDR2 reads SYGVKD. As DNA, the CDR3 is TGTGCCACCCTACCGCGGGGGTACACAGATACGCAGTATTTT. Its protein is CATLPRGYTDTQYF.

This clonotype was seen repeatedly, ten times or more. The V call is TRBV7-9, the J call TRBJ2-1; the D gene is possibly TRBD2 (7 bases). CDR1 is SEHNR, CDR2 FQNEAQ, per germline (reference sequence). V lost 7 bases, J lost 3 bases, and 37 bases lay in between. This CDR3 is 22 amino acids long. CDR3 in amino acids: CASTKGTQGGPVWGGLYNEQFF. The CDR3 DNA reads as TGTGCCAGCACCAAAGGGACCCAAGGAGGCCCGGTATGGGGGGGGCTCTACAATGAGCAGTTCTTC.

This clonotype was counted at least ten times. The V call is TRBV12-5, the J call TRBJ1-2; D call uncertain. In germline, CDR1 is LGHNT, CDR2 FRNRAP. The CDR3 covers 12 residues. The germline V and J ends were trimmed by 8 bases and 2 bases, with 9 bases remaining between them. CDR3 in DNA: TGTGCTAGTTCAAACGCGAACTATGGCTACACCTTC. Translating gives CASSNANYGYTF.

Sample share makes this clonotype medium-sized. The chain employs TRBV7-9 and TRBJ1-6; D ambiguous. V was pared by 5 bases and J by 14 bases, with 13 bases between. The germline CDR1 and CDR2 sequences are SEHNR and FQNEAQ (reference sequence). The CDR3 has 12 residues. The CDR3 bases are TGTGCCAGCAGCCTGAGTTCGGGTTCCCTCCACTTT. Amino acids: CASSLSSGSLHF.

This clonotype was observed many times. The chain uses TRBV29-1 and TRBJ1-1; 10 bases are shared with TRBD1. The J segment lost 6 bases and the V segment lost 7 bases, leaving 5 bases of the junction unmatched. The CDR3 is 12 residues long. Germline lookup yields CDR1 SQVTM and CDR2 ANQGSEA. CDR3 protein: CSADRGQAEAFF. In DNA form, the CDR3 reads TGCAGCGCAGACAGGGGGCAGGCTGAAGCTTTCTTT. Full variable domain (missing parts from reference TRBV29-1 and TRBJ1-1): SAVISQKPSRDICQRGTSLTIQCQVDSQVTMMFWYRQQPGQSLTLIATANQGSEATYESGFVIDKFPISRPNLTFSTLTVSNMSPEDSSIYLCSADRGQAEAFFGQGTRLTVV.

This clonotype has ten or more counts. The CDR3 loop is CATGPRGREQFF. CDR3 in DNA: TGTGCCACCGGGCCTAGGGGGCGCGAGCAGTTCTTC. V is TRBV24-1 and J is TRBJ2-1; 7 bases agree with TRBD1. The V gene end was trimmed by 9 bases and the J gene end by 10 bases; junction bases not matched to a gene: 8. CDR1 is KGHDR and CDR2 is SFDVKD in the germline V gene. This CDR3 is 12 amino acids long.

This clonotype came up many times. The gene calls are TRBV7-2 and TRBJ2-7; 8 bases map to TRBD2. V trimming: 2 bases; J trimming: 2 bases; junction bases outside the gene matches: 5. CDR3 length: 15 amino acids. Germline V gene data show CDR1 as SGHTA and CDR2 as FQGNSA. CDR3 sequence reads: CASSLRASGPYEQYF. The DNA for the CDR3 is TGTGCCAGCAGCTTAAGGGCTAGCGGGCCCTACGAGCAGTACTTC.

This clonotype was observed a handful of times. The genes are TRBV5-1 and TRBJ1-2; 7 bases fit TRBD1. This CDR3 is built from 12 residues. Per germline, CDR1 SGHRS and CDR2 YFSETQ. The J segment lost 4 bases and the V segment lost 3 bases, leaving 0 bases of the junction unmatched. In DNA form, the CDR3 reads TGCGCCAGCAGCTCAGGGGGCTATGGCTACACCTTC. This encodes CASSSGGYGYTF.

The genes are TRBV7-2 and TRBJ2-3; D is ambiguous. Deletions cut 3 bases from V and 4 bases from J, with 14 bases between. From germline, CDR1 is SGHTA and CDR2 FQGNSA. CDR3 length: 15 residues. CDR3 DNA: TGTGCCAGCAGCTTGGTAGGGCCGCGTCCAGATACGCAGTATTTT. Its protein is CASSLVGPRPDTQYF.

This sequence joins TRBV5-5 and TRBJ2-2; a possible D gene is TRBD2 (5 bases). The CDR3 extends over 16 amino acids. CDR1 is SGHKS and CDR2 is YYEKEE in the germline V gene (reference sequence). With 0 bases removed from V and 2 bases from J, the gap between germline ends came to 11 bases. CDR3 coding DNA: TGTGCCAGCAGCTTGGGTCCTAGCCCAAACACCGGGGAGCTGTTTTTT. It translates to CASSLGPSPNTGELFF.

The CDR3 DNA reads as TGCGCCAGCAGCCCCGGGACAGGGGGCCTTCAGCCCCAGCATTTT. Translation: CASSPGTGGLQPQHF. The V and J genes are TRBV5-1 and TRBJ1-5; TRBD1 agrees at 12 bases. V gave up 4 bases and J gave up 6 bases; unmatched junction bases: 5. Germline CDR1 is SGHRS and CDR2 is YFSETQ. The CDR3 contains 15 residues.

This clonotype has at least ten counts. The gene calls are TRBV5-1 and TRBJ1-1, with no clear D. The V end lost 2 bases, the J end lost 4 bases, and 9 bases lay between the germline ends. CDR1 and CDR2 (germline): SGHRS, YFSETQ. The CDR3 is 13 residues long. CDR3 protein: CASSLRGGTEAFF. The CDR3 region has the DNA TGCGCCAGCAGCTTACGGGGTGGCACTGAAGCTTTCTTT.

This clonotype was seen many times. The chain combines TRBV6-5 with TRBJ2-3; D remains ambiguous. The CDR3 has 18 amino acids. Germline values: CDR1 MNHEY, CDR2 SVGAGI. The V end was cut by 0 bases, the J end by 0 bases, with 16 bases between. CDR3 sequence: CASSYSSGGAASTDTQYF. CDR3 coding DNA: TGTGCCAGCAGTTACTCATCTGGCGGAGCAGCTAGCACAGATACGCAGTATTTT.

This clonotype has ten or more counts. The CDR3 spells CASSRDRDTGELFF. DNA of the CDR3: TGTGCCAGCAGCCGGGACAGAGACACCGGGGAGCTGTTTTTT. V usage is TRBV11-2 and J usage is TRBJ2-2; 7 bases are a match to TRBD1. The CDR3 extends over 14 amino acids. CDR1 is SGHAT, CDR2 FQNNGV, per germline. Trimming took 5 bases from V and 3 from J; bases not matched to a gene: 3.

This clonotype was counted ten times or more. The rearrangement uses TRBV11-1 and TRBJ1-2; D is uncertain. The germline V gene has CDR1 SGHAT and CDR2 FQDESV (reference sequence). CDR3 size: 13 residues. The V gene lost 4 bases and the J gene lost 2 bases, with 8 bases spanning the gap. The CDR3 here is CASSWRGNYGYTF. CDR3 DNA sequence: TGTGCCAGCAGCTGGAGAGGCAACTATGGCTACACCTTC.

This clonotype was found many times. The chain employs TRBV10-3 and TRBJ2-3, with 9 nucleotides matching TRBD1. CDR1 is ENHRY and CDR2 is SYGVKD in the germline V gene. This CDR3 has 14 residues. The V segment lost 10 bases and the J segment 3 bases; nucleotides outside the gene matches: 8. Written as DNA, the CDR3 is TGTGCCACTATGACAGGGGGGTCGACAGATACGCAGTATTTT. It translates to CATMTGGSTDTQYF.

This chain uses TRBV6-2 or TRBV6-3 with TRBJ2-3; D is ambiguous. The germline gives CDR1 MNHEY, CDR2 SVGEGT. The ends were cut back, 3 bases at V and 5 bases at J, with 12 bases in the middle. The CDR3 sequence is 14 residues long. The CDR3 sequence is CASSYRAWEDTQYF. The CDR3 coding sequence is TGTGCCAGCAGTTATAGGGCCTGGGAAGATACGCAGTATTTT.

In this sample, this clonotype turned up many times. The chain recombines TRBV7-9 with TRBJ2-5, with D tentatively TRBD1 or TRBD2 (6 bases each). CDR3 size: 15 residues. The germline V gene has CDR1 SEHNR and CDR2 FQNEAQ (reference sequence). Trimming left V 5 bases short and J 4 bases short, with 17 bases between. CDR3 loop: CASSPRDTGGETQYF. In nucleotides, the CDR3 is TGTGCCAGCAGCCCCCGGGACACCGGGGGAGAGACCCAGTACTTC.

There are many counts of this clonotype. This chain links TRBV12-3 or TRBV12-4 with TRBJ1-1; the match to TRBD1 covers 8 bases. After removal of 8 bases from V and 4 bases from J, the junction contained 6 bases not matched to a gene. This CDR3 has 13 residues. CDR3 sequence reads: CASLRGLGTEAFF. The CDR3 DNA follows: TGTGCCAGCCTCAGGGGGCTTGGCACTGAAGCTTTCTTT.

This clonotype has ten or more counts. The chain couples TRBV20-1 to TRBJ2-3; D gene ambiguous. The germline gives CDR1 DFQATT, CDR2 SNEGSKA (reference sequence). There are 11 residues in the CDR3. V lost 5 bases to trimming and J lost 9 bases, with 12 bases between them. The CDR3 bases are TGCAGTGCTGTACTGGGTCACACGCAGTATTTT. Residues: CSAVLGHTQYF.

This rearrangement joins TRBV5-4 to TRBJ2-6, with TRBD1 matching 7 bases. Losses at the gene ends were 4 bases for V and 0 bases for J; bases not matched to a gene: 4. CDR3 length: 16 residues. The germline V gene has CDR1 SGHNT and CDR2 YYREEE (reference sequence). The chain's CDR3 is CASSRGTDSGANVLTF. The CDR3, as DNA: TGTGCCAGCAGCAGGGGGACAGACTCTGGGGCCAACGTCCTGACTTTC.

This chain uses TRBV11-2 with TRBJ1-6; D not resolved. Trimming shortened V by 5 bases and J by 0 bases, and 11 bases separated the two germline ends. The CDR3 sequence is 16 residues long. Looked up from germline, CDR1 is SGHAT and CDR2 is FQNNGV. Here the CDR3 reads CASSPRPGSYNSPLHF. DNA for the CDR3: TGTGCCAGCAGCCCCCGACCGGGCTCCTATAATTCACCCCTCCACTTT.

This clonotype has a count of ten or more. This chain's CDR3 is CASSQDRYGELFF. CDR3 in DNA: TGTGCCAGCAGCCAAGATCGTTACGGGGAGCTGTTTTTT. This rearrangement joins TRBV14 to TRBJ2-2; unclear D gene. In germline, CDR1 is SGHDN, CDR2 FVKESK. This CDR3 comprises 13 residues. V was trimmed by 0 bases and J by 7 bases, leaving 6 bases between them.